What follows are 8 T cell receptor beta chains derived from one specimen sequenced in a study of OX40 agonist ivuxolimab in advanced cancers. TCRdb's table, derived via immunoSEQ multiplex PCR, lists solely in-frame clones and lacks some. This table has 40,000 to 45,000 clones, 65% to 85% appearing once. Sequenced here: CD4+ or CD8+ T cells sorted from blood, sampled in a trial of the OX40 agonist ivuxolimab. The receptor set was obtained from an adult with an advanced solid tumor such as melanoma, head and neck, liver or kidney cancer.

The sample holds a few counts of this clone. The V call is TRBV4-1, the J call TRBJ1-2, with 8 bases aligning to TRBD1. J was trimmed by 7 bases and V by 0 bases; bases with no gene match: 7. The CDR3 spans 15 residues. Per the germline V gene, CDR1 is MGHRA and CDR2 is YSYEKL. The CDR3 region has the DNA TGCGCCAGCAGCCAAGATCCACAGGGGGACGGTGGCTACACCTTC. Its protein product is CASSQDPQGDGGYTF.

This chain connects TRBV7-2 to TRBJ2-2; D unresolved. V lost 0 bases, J lost 3 bases, and 5 bases lay in between. Germline CDR1 is SGHTA and CDR2 is FQGNSA. This CDR3 is built from 14 residues. DNA of the CDR3: TGTGCCAGCAGCTTAGCCGTTGACACCGGGGAGCTGTTTTTT. It codes for CASSLAVDTGELFF.

The chain joins TRBV30 to TRBJ1-2; D remains ambiguous. The CDR3 totals 13 residues. Germline CDR1 is GTSNPN and CDR2 is SVGIG (reference sequence). Trimming took 2 bases from V and 4 from J, leaving 11 bases between them. The CDR3 DNA follows: TGTGCCTGGAGTTCGATCAGAGTCTATGGCTACACCTTC. This sequence encodes CAWSSIRVYGYTF.

The J gene is TRBJ1-1, the V gene TRBV7-8; no definite D call. V lost 1 base and J 4 bases, leaving 7 bases between the germline ends. Germline-derived CDR1 and CDR2 are SGHVS and FQNEAQ. CDR3 length: 13 amino acids. The CDR3, as DNA: TGTGCCAGCAGCTTAGGAGTGGCCACTGAAGCTTTCTTT. Its translation is CASSLGVATEAFF.

CDR3 in amino acids: CASSYSISYSIYEQYF. The CDR3 nucleotides are TGTGCCAGCAGTTACTCGATCTCTTACAGCATTTACGAGCAGTACTTC. The chain is built from TRBV6-5 and TRBJ2-7; no firm D call. There are 16 residues in the CDR3. The V gene lost 0 bases and the J gene lost 4 bases, with 16 bases spanning the gap. Per the germline V gene, CDR1 is MNHEY and CDR2 is SVGAGI.

This chain connects TRBV14 to TRBJ2-3; D remains unclear. CDR1 is SGHDN and CDR2 is FVKESK in the germline V gene. The V and J ends lost 4 bases and 7 bases respectively, with 12 bases between them. This CDR3 region has 13 residues. DNA for the CDR3: TGTGCCAGCAGCCCGTCACGCAAGAATACGCAGTATTTT. It yields the protein CASSPSRKNTQYF.

V gene TRBV4-1 combines with J gene TRBJ1-1, with TRBD1 matching 8 bases. Germline assignment: CDR1 MGHRA and CDR2 YSYEKL. V was pared by 2 bases and J by 3 bases, with 8 bases of the junction left unmatched. This CDR3 contains 16 residues. The CDR3 DNA reads as TGCGCCAGCAGCCAATTTTCGGGACAGGCTTACACTGAAGCTTTCTTT. It encodes CASSQFSGQAYTEAFF.

This clone was seen only once. J is TRBJ2-3 and V is TRBV10-1, with TRBD2 identical over 7 bases. Germline V gene data show CDR1 as WNHNN and CDR2 as SYGVQD (reference sequence). The J segment lost 4 bases and the V segment lost 0 bases, leaving 7 bases of the junction unmatched. This CDR3 has 16 residues. As DNA, the CDR3 is TGCGCCAGCAGTGAGTCGGGCGGGAGATCCCCAGATACGCAGTATTTT. It encodes CASSESGGRSPDTQYF.